The 2 T cell receptor beta chains presented below share a single source sample, sequenced in a study of blood T cell repertoires in COVID-19. Repertoires were generated with immunoSEQ multiplex PCR, while TCRdb's copy carries only in-frame clones and drops some. The table shows fewer than 350,000 clones, with 75% to 95% occurring only once. The sample taken for sequencing was peripheral blood. The origin of the receptors is a woman aged 25 to 39 with COVID-19, enrolled during active disease.

The gene calls are TRBV28 and TRBJ1-2; no clear D. Trimming shortened V by 5 bases and J by 3 bases, and 13 bases separated the two germline ends. The germline gives CDR1 MDHEN, CDR2 SYDVKM. CDR3 length equals 14 residues. CDR3 DNA sequence: TGTGCCAGCAGTCGGATTGGCGGTGACTATGGCTACACCTTC. Translated: CASSRIGGDYGYTF.

This clone was recorded only once. The rearrangement uses TRBV20-1 and TRBJ1-1; D may be TRBD1 (5 bases). Trimming took off 6 bases at V and 3 bases at J, with 14 bases between the two ends. Germline V gene data show CDR1 as DFQATT and CDR2 as SNEGSKA (reference sequence). The CDR3 is 13 amino acids. The CDR3 loop reads CSASSGGHTEAFF. The CDR3 coding sequence is TGCAGTGCGAGTTCGGGGGGTCACACTGAAGCTTTCTTT.